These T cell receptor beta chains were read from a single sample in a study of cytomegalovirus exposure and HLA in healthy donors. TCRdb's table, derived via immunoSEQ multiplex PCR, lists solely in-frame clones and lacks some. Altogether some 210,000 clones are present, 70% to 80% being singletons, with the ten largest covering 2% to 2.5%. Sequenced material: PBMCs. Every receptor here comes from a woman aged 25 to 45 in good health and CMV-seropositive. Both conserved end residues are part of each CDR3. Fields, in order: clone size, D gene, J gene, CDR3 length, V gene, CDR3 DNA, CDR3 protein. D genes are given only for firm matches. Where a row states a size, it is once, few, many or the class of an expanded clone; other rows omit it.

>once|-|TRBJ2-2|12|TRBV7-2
TGTGCCAGCAGCTTAGTAACCGGGGAGCTGTTTTTT
CASSLVTGELFF
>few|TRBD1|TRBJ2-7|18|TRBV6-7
TGTGCCAGCAGTTACCCACGGCCTGACAGGGAAGAGACCTACGAGCAGTACTTC
CASSYPRPDREETYEQYF
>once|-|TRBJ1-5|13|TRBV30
TGTGCCTGGAGTGTCGGGATTGATCAGCCCCAGCATTTT
CAWSVGIDQPQHF
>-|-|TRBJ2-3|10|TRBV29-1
TGCAGCGTGGCAGGGGATACGCAGTATTTT
CSVAGDTQYF
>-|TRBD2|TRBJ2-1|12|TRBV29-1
TGCAGCGGATCGGGGGGATACAATGAGCAGTTCTTC
CSGSGGYNEQFF
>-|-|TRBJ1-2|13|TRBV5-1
TGCGCCAGCAGCTTGCCAGGGGTGAGAGGCTACACCTTC
CASSLPGVRGYTF
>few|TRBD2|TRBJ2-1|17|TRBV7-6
TGTGCCAGCAGCTTGGGGCTAGCGGGAACGGTGAACAATGAGCAGTTCTTC
CASSLGLAGTVNNEQFF
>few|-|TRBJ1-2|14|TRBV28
TGTGCCAGCAGTTTATGGGACTCAACCTATGGCTACACCTTC
CASSLWDSTYGYTF
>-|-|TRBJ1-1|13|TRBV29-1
TGCAGCGTCCTACCTGGGGCCGAAACTGAAGCTTTCTTT
CSVLPGAETEAFF
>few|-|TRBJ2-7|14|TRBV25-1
TGTGCCAGCAGTGAATTAGACAGCATTTACGAGCAGTACTTC
CASSELDSIYEQYF
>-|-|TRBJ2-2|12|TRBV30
TGTGCCTGGGCCCAGGACACCGGGGAGCTGTTTTTT
CAWAQDTGELFF
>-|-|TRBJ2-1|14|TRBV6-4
TGTGCCAGCAGTGACGGCGGAAACTACAATGAGCAGTTCTTC
CASSDGGNYNEQFF
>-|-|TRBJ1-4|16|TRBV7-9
TGTGCCAGCAGCTTATTGACAGATACAACTAATGAAAAACTGTTTTTT
CASSLLTDTTNEKLFF
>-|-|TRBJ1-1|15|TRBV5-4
TGTGCCAGCAGCACCCCCCGGACAAGCAACACTGAAGCTTTCTTT
CASSTPRTSNTEAFF
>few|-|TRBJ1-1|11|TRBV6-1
TGTGCCAGCAGTCCTATTGGTAAAGCTTTCTTT
CASSPIGKAFF
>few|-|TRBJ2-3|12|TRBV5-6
TGTGCCAGCAGCAGCCGTAGGGGTACGCAGTATTTT
CASSSRRGTQYF
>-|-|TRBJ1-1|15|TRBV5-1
TGCGCCAGCAGCTTGTGGGGGACTTCCGCCACTGAAGCTTTCTTT
CASSLWGTSATEAFF
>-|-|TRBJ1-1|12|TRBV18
TGTGCCAGCTCACCACGAGCCCTTGAAGCTTTCTTT
CASSPRALEAFF
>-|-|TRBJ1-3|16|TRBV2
TGTGCCAGCAGTGATAGCCGCCCAAGCTCTGGAAACACCATATATTTT
CASSDSRPSSGNTIYF
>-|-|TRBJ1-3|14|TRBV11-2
TGTGCCAGCAGCCCCGGGACTGCTGGAAACACCATATATTTT
CASSPGTAGNTIYF
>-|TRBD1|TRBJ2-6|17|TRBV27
TGTGCCAGCAGCTGGGGACAGGGTTCATCCGGGGCCAACGTCCTGACTTTC
CASSWGQGSSGANVLTF
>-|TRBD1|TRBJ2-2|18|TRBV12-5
TGTGCTAGTGGTTTGGCGACCGGGACAGACACGAACACCGGGGAGCTGTTTTTT
CASGLATGTDTNTGELFF
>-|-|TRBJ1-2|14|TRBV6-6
TGTGCCAGCAGTTACCCCGGAGGAGACTATGGCTACACCTTC
CASSYPGGDYGYTF
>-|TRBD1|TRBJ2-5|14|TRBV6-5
TGTGCCAGCAGTTACGGGACAGGCCAAGAGACCCAGTACTTC
CASSYGTGQETQYF
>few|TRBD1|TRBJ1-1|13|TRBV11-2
TGTGCCAGCAGCTTGGAAGACAGGGGGCCAGCTTTCTTT
CASSLEDRGPAFF
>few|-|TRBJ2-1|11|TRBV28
TGTGCCAGCAGTTCCCCCAGGGAGCAGTTCTTC
CASSSPREQFF
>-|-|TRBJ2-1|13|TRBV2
TGTGCCAGCAGGTCCCTCTCCTACAATGAGCAGTTCTTC
CASRSLSYNEQFF
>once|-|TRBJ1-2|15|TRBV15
TGTGCCACCAGCAGAGCAACCGGGACTCACACTGGCTACACCTTC
CATSRATGTHTGYTF
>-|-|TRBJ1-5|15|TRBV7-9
TGTGCCAGCAGCTTGGGTTCCACAGGGAATCAGCCCCAGCATTTT
CASSLGSTGNQPQHF
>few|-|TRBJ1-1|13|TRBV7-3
TGTGCCAGCAGCTTACAGGGCGACACTGAAGCTTTCTTT
CASSLQGDTEAFF
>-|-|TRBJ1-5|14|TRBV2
TGTGCCAGCAGTGGAGGGAATGGCAATCAGCCCCAGCATTTT
CASSGGNGNQPQHF
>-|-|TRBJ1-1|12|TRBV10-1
TGCGCCAGCAGCAGGGGCCGTTCTGAAGCTTTCTTT
CASSRGRSEAFF
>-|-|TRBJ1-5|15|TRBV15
TGTGCCACCAGCAGAGGATGGCAGAGCAATCAGCCCCAGCATTTT
CATSRGWQSNQPQHF
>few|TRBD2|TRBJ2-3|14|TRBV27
TGTGCCAGCACTCTAGCGGGAGGGGGAGATACGCAGTATTTT
CASTLAGGGDTQYF
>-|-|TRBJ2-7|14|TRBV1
TGCACCAGCAGCCAGCGGACAGGGGGTGCCGAGCAGTACTTC
CTSSQRTGGAEQYF
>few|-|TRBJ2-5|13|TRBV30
TGTGCCTGGGCCAGGAGGATCTCGGAGACCCAGTACTTC
CAWARRISETQYF
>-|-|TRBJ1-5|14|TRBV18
TGTGCCAGCTCACCTAGTACAGGTCTGCGGCCCCAGCATTTT
CASSPSTGLRPQHF
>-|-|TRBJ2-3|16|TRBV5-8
TGTGCCAGCAGCTTGTCCCCAGGCAACATAGGAGATACGCAGTATTTT
CASSLSPGNIGDTQYF
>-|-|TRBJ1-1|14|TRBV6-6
TGTGCCAGCAGTTATCAAGCTATGAACACTGAAGCTTTCTTT
CASSYQAMNTEAFF
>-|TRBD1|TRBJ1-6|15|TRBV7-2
TGTGCCAGCAGCGTTGGGACAGTAGCCAATTCACCCCTCCACTTT
CASSVGTVANSPLHF
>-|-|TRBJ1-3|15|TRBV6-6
TGTGCCAGCAGTTACTCGTCCAGCTCTGGAAACACCATATATTTT
CASSYSSSSGNTIYF
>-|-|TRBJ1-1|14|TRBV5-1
TGCGCCAGCAGCTTGCGCGAGGGAAACACTGAAGCTTTCTTT
CASSLREGNTEAFF
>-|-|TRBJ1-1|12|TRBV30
TGTGCCTGGAGTGTTGCGGGGACTGAAGCTTTCTTT
CAWSVAGTEAFF
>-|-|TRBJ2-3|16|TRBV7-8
TGTGCCAGCAGCTTAGGGCAAGGGGCGCCCACAGATACGCAGTATTTT
CASSLGQGAPTDTQYF
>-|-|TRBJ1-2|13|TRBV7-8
TGTGCCAGCAGCTTACAGGTTAACTATGGCTACACCTTC
CASSLQVNYGYTF
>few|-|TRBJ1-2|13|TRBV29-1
TGCAGCGTCCGACAGGACCAAATCTATGGCTACACCTTC
CSVRQDQIYGYTF
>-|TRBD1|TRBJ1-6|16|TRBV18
TGTGCCAGCTCACTTGGGGCAGGGGGACGAGATTCACCCCTCCACTTT
CASSLGAGGRDSPLHF
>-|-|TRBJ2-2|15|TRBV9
TGTGCCAGCAGCGTAACCGGACTTAACACCGGGGAGCTGTTTTTT
CASSVTGLNTGELFF
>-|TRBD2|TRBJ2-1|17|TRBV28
TGTGCCAGCAGCGGACTAGCGGGGAAAACTAGGAGGAATGAGCAGTTCTTC
CASSGLAGKTRRNEQFF
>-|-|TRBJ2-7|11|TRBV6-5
TGTGCCAGCAGTTACTCTAGAGAGCAGTACTTC
CASSYSREQYF
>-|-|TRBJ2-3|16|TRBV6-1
TGTGCCAGCAGTGATATGGGACACTCTAGCACAGATACGCAGTATTTT
CASSDMGHSSTDTQYF
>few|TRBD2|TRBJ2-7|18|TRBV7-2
TGTGCCAGCAGCTTAATCGGCCCCCTAGCGGGGTTCCCCTACGAGCAGTACTTC
CASSLIGPLAGFPYEQYF
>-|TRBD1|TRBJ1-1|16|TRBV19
TGTGCCAGTAGTATTCTAACGGGACAGGGGGTCACTGAAGCTTTCTTT
CASSILTGQGVTEAFF
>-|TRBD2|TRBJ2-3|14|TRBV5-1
TGCGCCAGCCGGGGACTAGCGGACACAGATACGCAGTATTTT
CASRGLADTDTQYF
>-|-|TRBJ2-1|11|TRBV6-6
TGTGCCAGCACGAGTTACAATGAGCAGTTCTTC
CASTSYNEQFF